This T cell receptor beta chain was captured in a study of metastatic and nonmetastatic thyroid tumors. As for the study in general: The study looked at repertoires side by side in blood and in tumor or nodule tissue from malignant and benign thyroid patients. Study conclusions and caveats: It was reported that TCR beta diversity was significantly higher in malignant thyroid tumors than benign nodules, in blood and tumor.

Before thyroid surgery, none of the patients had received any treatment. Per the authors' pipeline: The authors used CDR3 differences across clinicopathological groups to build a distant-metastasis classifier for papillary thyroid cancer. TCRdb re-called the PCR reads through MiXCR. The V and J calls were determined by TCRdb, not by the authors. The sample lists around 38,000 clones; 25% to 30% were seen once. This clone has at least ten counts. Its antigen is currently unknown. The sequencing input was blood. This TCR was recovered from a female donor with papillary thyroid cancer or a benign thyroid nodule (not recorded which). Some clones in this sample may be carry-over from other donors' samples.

CDR3 coding DNA: TGCGCCAGCAGTGAGTCCAGTCGGACTGAAGCTTTCTTT. It specifies CASSESSRTEAFF. The rearrangement joins TRBV10-2 to TRBJ1-1; D not resolved. Germline V gene data show CDR1 as WSHSY and CDR2 as SAAADI. This CDR3 has 13 amino acids. The V end lost 0 bases, the J end lost 5 bases, and 7 bases lay between the germline ends.